This entry is about one T cell receptor beta chain. In this sample, this clone turned up once. Its recognized antigen is unknown. Nothing much larger sits one base from this clone, and base qualities are not available. This sample is drawn from a study of cytomegalovirus exposure and HLA in healthy donors listed by TCRdb under 2017. About the full investigation: An earlier analysis of approximately 640 of the donors reported 250 to 300 Gb of sequence data and approximately 110 million unique TCR beta sequences from 150 million to 200 million T cells. An early release covering around 630 HLA-typed donors comprised roughly 300 gigabases of sequencing data and around 80 million unique TCR sequences. Of the roughly 390 genotyped donors, approximately 80% were placed in the genetic ancestry cluster associated with self-reported Caucasian donors. The study was designed to test whether signatures of past pathogen exposure could be identified by cataloging public T cell receptors. The T cell repertoires of around 730 subjects were profiled by immunosequencing and related to cytomegalovirus serostatus. Besides the first cohort of under 700 subjects, a separate validation cohort made up of 95 to 150 different subjects was used. To predict cytomegalovirus infection status, the study combined high-throughput TCR immunosequencing, statistical association of individual TCRs with disease status, and machine learning. A later analysis re-examined previously published TCR beta repertoires from 610 or so donors and added high-resolution HLA genotyping to investigate patterns of TCR occurrence. The later analysis used no new phenotypic data to find candidate immune exposures, relying instead on TCR beta sequences and their occurrence across donors. To decide whether each TCR beta V gene segment behaved as functional or pseudogenic, an earlier analysis of 587 of the donors relied on high-throughput TCR beta sequencing. Donor age, sex, ethnicity and CMV serostatus were compiled together with the repertoire data. A later genetic analysis took genome-wide SNP genotypes for about 55% of the 666 donors and used that subset as a discovery cohort. Every discovery cohort repertoire had been produced on one sequencing platform. Class I and class II HLA loci were covered by the typing at four-digit resolution. The number of typed donors differed by locus: about 620-640 for A, B, C, DRB1 and DQB1; 522 for DQA1; approximately 610 for DPA1; and around 490 for DPB1. Because of strong linkage in the cohort, roughly five DR-DQ haplotypes were treated as single units for association and clustering. On average, roughly 250,000 unique TCR beta nucleotide sequences were sequenced per donor among a few hundred genotyped donors of the cohort, with 15% to 20% of those sequences being non-productive. On the study overall, not on this receptor specifically: A further reported finding was that TCR beta sequences accurately predicted the HLA-A and HLA-B alleles for most subjects in the first cohort. In a later analysis, the rate of TCR association differed among HLA loci, with DRB1 alleles having the most associated TCRs and HLA-C alleles having the fewest. This cohort had only TCR beta chains sequenced, and the lack of alpha or paired-chain data limited which features could be detected. A cluster of highly shared sequence variants was judged likely to be a technical artifact of the sequencing pipeline. Because counts were too low, approximately 18 rarely observed V segments, including chromosome 9 orphons, were excluded from the earlier analysis of several hundred of the donors. An earlier analysis of some 560 of the donors showed that most TCR beta V segments appeared in productive rearrangements either about 87% or about 30% of the time, which broadly matched IMGT annotations. The study listed 164 TCR beta chains as associated with cytomegalovirus. A later analysis found that most CMV-associated TCR beta chains appeared HLA-restricted, with HLA associations seemingly driven largely by CMV exposure. At a false discovery rate of 0.05, a later analysis linked around 15,000 TCR beta sequences to specific HLA alleles. According to a later genetic analysis, donors in an Asian-associated ancestry cluster had fewer N-insertions in productive TCRs than the roughly 700-donor mean. Cytomegalovirus status was reported to be diagnosed by the classifier with high specificity and sensitivity in both the original and validation cohorts. When HLA alleles, especially DR and DQ, strongly co-occurred, attributing TCR associations to individual alleles was difficult. Linkage disequilibrium might explain the correlated functional status among segregating V segments, but an unknown experimental factor could not be excluded. The authors suggested that the approach could potentially be extended to other disease states and immunological phenotypes. HLA typing was unavailable for some donors at each locus, so association tests used only the typed subset. V-gene and J-gene trimming of TCR beta chains was associated with a missense DCLRE1C variant in a later genetic analysis, and the association was replicated in an independent cohort. Most TCR sequences were seen in very few donors, while some public TCRs were found in many individuals. In vitro tests confirmed that a few of the cytomegalovirus-associated TCR beta chains recognize cytomegalovirus antigens. The presence/absence analyses assumed that sequencing depth was roughly uniform across donors, and that assumption may not be true. For the cohort, immune exposure information was limited to CMV serostatus. In a later analysis, HLA-associated TCR beta chains were found to be more clonally expanded and to have lower generation probabilities than equally common non-associated chains. A later analysis reported that several top co-occurrence clusters appeared linked to parvovirus B19, influenza, CMV and Epstein-Barr virus.

Library preparation was by the immunoSEQ multiplex PCR assay. The multiplex PCR relied on a mix of 60 forward primers for TCR Vbeta segments and 13 reverse primers for TCR Jbeta segments. The CDR3 region of rearranged TCR beta genes was amplified from genomic DNA by a multiplex PCR assay. Amplified TCR beta libraries were sequenced as 87-base-pair reads on the Illumina HiSeq System. In the paper's pipeline: In a later analysis, tens of millions of unique TCR beta chains were counted across the approximately 640 repertoires, and some 10 million of these chains were shared by at least two donors. Raw reads were error-corrected and collapsed into unique sequences by a nearest-neighbor algorithm in which closely related sequences were merged to remove PCR and sequencing errors. Alignment of CDR3 sequences to IMGT reference sequences was used to assign V, D and J gene segments. For a sequence to be retained, at least a six-nucleotide match to both a V gene segment and a J gene segment was required. A rearrangement was called productive if the CDR3 had no stop codons and remained in frame with V and J, and every other rearrangement was called non-productive. Following IMGT convention, CDR3 was defined as the stretch from the second conserved V-encoded cysteine up to the conserved J-encoded phenylalanine. Sequences without an unambiguous match to a single V gene segment were excluded from the earlier analysis of approximately 600 of the donors. In an earlier analysis of 450 to 700 of the donors, V segments were called functional above 56.7% productive rearrangements and were called segregating when the between-donor standard deviation exceeded 5%. A statistical classification framework was developed to diagnose cytomegalovirus status using the catalog of TCR beta chain sequences. In a later analysis, TCR nucleotide sequences were compared against IMGT/GENE-DB human TR gene sequences so that V and J genes could be assigned. A later analysis assigned CDR3 sequences and most-parsimonious VDJ recombination scenarios with the TCRdist pipeline. In a later analysis, each TCR beta chain was defined by its CDR3 amino acid sequence together with its V-gene family, and reads without a unique V-gene family were excluded. A later analysis removed 450 to 600 highly shared, low-generation-probability nucleotide sequences to deal with suspected cross-contamination and a sequencing artifact. In a later analysis, a clonal expansion index was calculated for each public chain from normalized within-repertoire ranks of inferred template counts. A later analysis computed generation probabilities with a VDJ recombination model fitted to out-of-frame rearrangements, and checked the results against IGoR. A later analysis scored TCR-TCR, TCR-HLA and TCR-CMV co-occurrence with hypergeometric tests, applying a repertoire-size bias correction to TCR pairs. A later analysis estimated false discovery rates by permuting HLA or CMV assignments 20 times. A later analysis grouped co-occurring TCRs with DBSCAN, adding TCRdist sequence similarity when clustering within HLA-allele-positive subsets. For co-occurrence clustering, repertoires with fewer than 30,000 or more than 120,000 public chains were excluded, along with roughly 5 repertoires with anomalous nucleotide sharing. TCRdb limited this immuneACCESS table to in-frame rearrangements with V and J called. A share of clones is missing; checked studies link under half to unresolved V genes, and the rest is unexplained. The V and J calls and clone size were taken over from that table, and D and trimming were inferred from the DNA. The table for this sample lists 170,000 or so clones; approximately 84% of them were counted only once. 4.5% to 5.5% of the sample rests with the top ten.

The cohort comprised fewer than 750 healthy bone marrow donors. Cohort members were all nominally healthy when sampled, although unrecorded immune exposures were likely present. The donor tested CMV seropositive, placing the donor among the 250 to 350 seropositive members of the cohort. Every donor gave a peripheral blood sample, and the peripheral blood mononuclear cells from that sample were used for TCR beta sequencing. Genomic DNA was extracted from the blood cell samples with the Qiagen DNeasy Blood Extraction Kit. Sequenced: PBMCs. This TCR was recovered from a girl aged 10-17 years in good health and CMV-seropositive.

The CDR3 reads as follows: CASSQGGGRGRRETQYF. The nucleotides are TGCGCCAGCAGCCAAGGGGGAGGCAGGGGGCGCAGAGAGACCCAGTACTTC. The chain is encoded by TRBV4-1 joined to TRBJ2-5, and 8 junction bases match TRBD1. Unmatched junction bases come to 11, with V trimmed by 1 base and J by 4 bases. CDR1 and CDR2 are read off the germline V gene as MGHRA and YSYEKL. The CDR3 spans 17 residues, from the cysteine through the phenylalanine. The sequence is cut down to CDR3 DNA, 51 bases in frame from base 1.